The rows below give T cell receptor beta chains drawn from one sample of a study of T cell repertoires in cytomegalovirus infection. TCRdb re-called the reads through MiXCR, storing one row per CDR3 protein. The sample has fewer than 550,000 distinct CDR3 sequences, roughly a third seen once. Material: PBMCs. Receptors were obtained from a human donor in good health (CMV status not recorded). Some clones in this sample may be carry-over from other donors' samples. Both conserved end residues are part of each CDR3. The order of the fields is V gene, clone size, J gene, D gene, CDR3 protein, CDR3 DNA. A D gene is named only where the DNA matches it firmly. For some rows the clone size is stated as once, few or many, or as a class when expanded; others skip it.

V: TRBV7-6; size: .; J: TRBJ1-3; D: TRBD1; CDR3: CASSLSRTGFSGNTIYF; DNA: TGTGCCAGCAGCTTATCACGGACAGGATTCTCTGGAAACACCATATATTTT
V: TRBV12-3/TRBV12-4; size: .; J: TRBJ2-3; D: .; CDR3: CAITSGSSDTQYF; DNA: TGTGCCATCACCTCGGGCAGCTCAGATACGCAGTATTTT
V: TRBV28; size: .; J: TRBJ1-4; D: .; CDR3: CASSLATYSTNEKLFF; DNA: TGTGCCAGCAGTTTAGCTACATATTCAACTAATGAAAAACTGTTTTTT
V: TRBV11-2; size: many; J: TRBJ1-1; D: .; CDR3: CASSLAVKNTEAFF; DNA: TGTGCCAGCAGCTTAGCGGTCAAAAACACTGAAGCTTTCTTT
V: TRBV7-6; size: .; J: TRBJ1-1; D: TRBD1; CDR3: CASSSGQGPGLRGEHTEAFF; DNA: TGTGCCAGCAGCTCTGGACAGGGGCCCGGACTAAGAGGTGAACACACTGAAGCTTTCTTT
V: TRBV7-3; size: few; J: TRBJ2-7; D: .; CDR3: CASSLTDRAGQYF; DNA: TGTGCCAGCAGCTTAACTGACCGAGCTGGGCAGTACTTC
V: TRBV30; size: .; J: TRBJ2-3; D: TRBD2; CDR3: CAWGLARGDTQYF; DNA: TGTGCCTGGGGACTAGCGAGGGGGGATACGCAGTATTTT
V: TRBV20-1; size: .; J: TRBJ1-1; D: .; CDR3: CSASWAENTEAFF; DNA: TGCAGTGCTAGTTGGGCGGAAAACACTGAAGCTTTCTTT
V: TRBV28; size: .; J: TRBJ1-5; D: .; CDR3: CASRPQGMGDQPQHF; DNA: TGTGCCAGCCGACCACAGGGTATGGGTGATCAGCCCCAGCATTTT
V: TRBV6-5; size: .; J: TRBJ1-2; D: .; CDR3: CASSYDPISGYTF; DNA: TGTGCCAGCAGTTACGACCCGATCAGCGGCTACACCTTC
V: TRBV6-5; size: .; J: TRBJ1-1; D: .; CDR3: CASTTGNTEAFF; DNA: TGTGCCAGCACTACAGGGAACACTGAAGCTTTCTTT
V: TRBV28; size: many; J: TRBJ2-7; D: TRBD1; CDR3: CASSPGQVRGAYEQYF; DNA: TGTGCCAGCAGTCCCGGACAGGTCCGAGGGGCCTACGAGCAGTACTTC
V: TRBV2; size: few; J: TRBJ1-4; D: TRBD1; CDR3: CASSETGINEKLFF; DNA: TGTGCCAGCAGTGAGACAGGGATTAATGAAAAACTGTTTTTT
V: TRBV4-1; size: .; J: TRBJ1-3; D: .; CDR3: CASSQVQGSGNTIYF; DNA: TGCGCCAGCAGCCAAGTTCAGGGATCGGGAAACACCATATATTTT
V: TRBV6-6; size: .; J: TRBJ2-7; D: .; CDR3: CASSDWVYEQYF; DNA: TGTGCCAGCAGTGATTGGGTCTACGAGCAGTACTTC
V: TRBV29-1; size: few; J: TRBJ2-3; D: .; CDR3: CSVTRGATDTQYF; DNA: TGCAGCGTCACTCGGGGGGCCACAGATACGCAGTATTTT
V: TRBV7-2; size: .; J: TRBJ1-6; D: .; CDR3: CASSLLGHNSPLHF; DNA: TGTGCCAGCAGCTTATTGGGGCACAATTCACCCCTCCACTTT
V: TRBV12-3/TRBV12-4; size: few; J: TRBJ2-7; D: .; CDR3: CASSLGQKTYEQYF; DNA: TGTGCCAGCAGTTTAGGACAGAAAACCTACGAGCAGTACTTC
V: TRBV6-1; size: .; J: TRBJ1-4; D: .; CDR3: CASRTVREKLFF; DNA: TGTGCCAGCAGGACAGTCAGAGAAAAACTGTTTTTT
V: TRBV12-3/TRBV12-4; size: few; J: TRBJ1-5; D: .; CDR3: CASSYFRSRRGVKNGNQPQHF; DNA: TGTGCCAGCAGTTATTTCCGGTCGAGGAGGGGAGTAAAGAATGGCAATCAGCCCCAGCATTTT
V: TRBV20-1; size: once; J: TRBJ1-4; D: .; CDR3: CSARDPSLKLFF; DNA: TGCAGTGCTAGAGATCCCAGTTTAAAACTGTTTTTT
V: TRBV7-8; size: few; J: TRBJ1-2; D: .; CDR3: CASSLVREYYGYTF; DNA: TGTGCCAGCAGCTTAGTACGGGAGTACTATGGCTACACCTTC